Sequencing of this TCR beta chain was carried out in a study of T-cell reconstitution after alpha-beta-depleted transplantation in children. V lost 3 bases to trimming and J lost 2 bases, with 10 bases between them. This CDR3 spans 13 amino acids. Germline V gives CDR1 SQVTM, CDR2 ANQGSEA. Unique molecular identifiers were incorporated during preparation of the TCRbeta library. One entry per CDR3 protein, called by TCRdb with MiXCR from the PCR reads. The sample holds approximately 350,000 distinct CDR3 sequences; 13% are singletons and the top ten take 3.5% to 4.5%. The sample in question was PBMCs, obtained from the stem cell graft. This TCR was recovered from a human donor who donated a stem cell graft to a child with Fanconi anemia. The chain recombines TRBV29-1 with TRBJ2-5; the D is unclear. The CDR3 loop is CSVDLGPQETQYF. Written as DNA, the CDR3 is TGCAGCGTTGATCTTGGCCCGCAAGAGACCCAGTACTTC.